This record concerns one T cell receptor beta chain sequence. In the original workflow: How many nucleated cells were present was estimated from reference gene primer amplification. Using immunoSEQ multiplex PCR, the repertoire was profiled, and TCRdb retains in-frame clones only, with some absent. The DNA was the basis for D and trimming; V, J and clone size are from that table. The sample comprises over 100,000 clones, around 89% of which are singletons, and around 10% rests with the top ten. The CDR3 consists of 14 residues. V trimming: 3 bases; J trimming: 2 bases; junction bases outside the gene matches: 2. The germline gives CDR1 SNHLY, CDR2 FYNNEI. The data belong to a study of blood T cell repertoires in COVID-19. Study context: COVID-19 samples collected from the United States, Italy and Spain covered acute and convalescent phases. Sources were T cells, B-cell-depleted T cells, or PBMCs; the material itself was cDNA or gDNA.

The clonotype comes from a man between 50 and 59 years old with acute or convalescent COVID-19. The chain employs TRBV2 and TRBJ2-7; the match to TRBD1 covers 9 bases. Sequencing was done on a sample of peripheral blood. The CDR3 loop reads CASSEDRGPYEQYF. The CDR3 DNA sequence: TGTGCCAGCAGTGAGGACAGGGGCCCCTACGAGCAGTACTTC.